The 31 T cell receptor beta chains presented below share a single source sample, sequenced in a study of OX40 agonist ivuxolimab in advanced cancers. Assay used: immunoSEQ multiplex PCR; TCRdb lists only in-frame clones, some missing. The data show around 79,000 clones, with about 89% seen just once and 0.6% to 0.75% held by the top ten. Material: CD4+ or CD8+ T cells sorted from blood, obtained in a trial of the OX40 agonist ivuxolimab. These receptors all come from an adult with an advanced solid tumor such as melanoma, head and neck, liver or kidney cancer.

This clone was found once. This chain links TRBV4-1 with TRBJ2-1; D could derive from TRBD1 or TRBD2 (5 bases each). The CDR3 length is 15 residues. Germline-derived CDR1 and CDR2 are MGHRA and YSYEKL. Trimming left V 4 bases short and J 5 bases short, with 15 bases between. CDR3 in amino acids: CASSRSGTSNNEQFF. The CDR3 nucleotides are TGCGCCAGCAGCCGTTCCGGGACCTCGAACAATGAGCAGTTCTTC.

This clone was recorded a few times. V usage is TRBV6-5 and J usage is TRBJ2-7, with TRBD1 matching over 9 bases. CDR1 MNHEY and CDR2 SVGAGI come from the germline V gene. Trimming took 6 bases from V and 7 from J; bases not matched to a gene: 7. The CDR3 length is 13 residues. CDR3 in DNA: TGTGCCAGCAGCTTGGGGACAGGGTGGGAGCAGTACTTC. It translates to CASSLGTGWEQYF.

In its sample, this clone was seen a few times. The rearrangement links TRBV19 to TRBJ2-7; 9 bases are shared with TRBD2. The V gene's germline CDR1 is LNHDA and CDR2 SQIVND (reference sequence). The ends lost 5 bases at V and 0 bases at J; junction bases unmatched: 5. The CDR3 consists of 15 residues. The CDR3: CASSAETSGSYEQYF. The CDR3 region has the DNA TGTGCCAGTAGTGCCGAGACTAGCGGCTCCTACGAGCAGTACTTC.

The chain has TRBV30 and TRBJ2-2, with TRBD2 matching over 9 bases. CDR1 GTSNPN and CDR2 SVGIG come from the germline V gene (reference sequence). After removal of 1 base from V and 1 base from J, the junction contained 1 base not matched to a gene. CDR3 length: 15 amino acids. The chain's CDR3 is CAWSATSGNTGELFF. For the CDR3, the DNA is TGTGCCTGGAGTGCGACTAGCGGGAACACCGGGGAGCTGTTTTTT. The variable domain in full, with the rest retrieved from reference TRBV30 and TRBJ2-2, is SQTIHQWPATLVQPVGSPLSLECTVEGTSNPNLYWYRQAAGRGLQLLFYSVGIGQISSEVPQNLSASRPQDRQFILSSKKLLLSDSGFYLCAWSATSGNTGELFFGEGSRLTVL.

This sequence joins TRBV19 and TRBJ1-2; D remains unclear. Trimming stripped 5 bases from V and 8 bases from J, with 9 bases between. CDR3 length: 11 residues. Germline-derived CDR1 and CDR2 are LNHDA and SQIVND (reference sequence). Here the CDR3 reads CASSQLRGYTF. The CDR3 coding sequence is TGTGCCAGTAGTCAACTTAGGGGCTACACCTTC. The full variable domain, in which reference TRBV19 and TRBJ1-2 provide the parts outside the CDR3, is DGGITQSPKYLFRKEGQNVTLSCEQNLNHDAMYWYRQDPGQGLRLIYYSQIVNDFQKGDIAEGYSVSREKKESFPLTVTSAQKNPTAFYLCASSQLRGYTFGSGTRLTVV.

The genes are TRBV10-1 and TRBJ2-5, with D possibly TRBD2 on 6 matching bases. Trimming stripped 5 bases from V and 2 bases from J, with 12 bases between. The V gene's germline CDR1 is WNHNN and CDR2 SYGVQD (reference sequence). CDR3 size: 14 residues. CDR3 region: CASSQRRDQETQYF. The CDR3 DNA sequence: TGCGCCAGCAGTCAAAGGCGGGATCAAGAGACCCAGTACTTC.

The chain has TRBV30 and TRBJ1-6; the match to TRBD1 covers 8 bases. The germline V gene has CDR1 GTSNPN and CDR2 SVGIG (reference sequence). The V segment lost 7 bases and the J segment 3 bases; nucleotides outside the gene matches: 8. The CDR3 has 15 residues. CDR3 residues: CAYVDRASYNSPLHF. The CDR3 nucleotides are TGTGCCTATGTGGACAGGGCGAGCTATAATTCACCCCTCCACTTT.

This sequence joins TRBV5-1 and TRBJ2-6; TRBD1 aligns across 8 bases. V lost 3 bases, J lost 4 bases, and 3 bases stayed unmatched. The CDR3 sequence is 15 residues long. In germline, CDR1 is SGHRS, CDR2 YFSETQ. In DNA form, the CDR3 reads TGCGCCAGCAGCTCCGGACAGGGAGGGGCCAACGTCCTGACTTTC. Its translation is CASSSGQGGANVLTF.

The rearrangement links TRBV6-1 to TRBJ1-2, with 7 bases lining up with TRBD1. In germline, CDR1 is MNHNS, CDR2 SASEGT. The V gene end was trimmed by 3 bases and the J gene end by 6 bases; junction bases not matched to a gene: 7. This CDR3 spans 14 amino acids. The chain's CDR3 is CASSENRGRDGYTF. The CDR3 DNA is TGTGCCAGCAGTGAGAACAGGGGAAGGGATGGCTACACCTTC.

This chain links TRBV5-8 with TRBJ2-5, with 9 nucleotides matching TRBD2. The CDR3 is made up of 16 amino acids. V dropped 4 bases and J dropped 3; count of bases not matched to a gene: 10. The germline gives CDR1 SGHTS, CDR2 YDEGEE. Here the CDR3 reads CASSRGTGTSKETQYF. The DNA for the CDR3 is TGTGCCAGCAGCCGGGGAACCGGGACTAGCAAAGAGACCCAGTACTTC.

This clone was seen only a few times. The CDR3 reads CATRGGPNPGNTIYF. CDR3 DNA: TGTGCCACCCGAGGGGGGCCTAACCCTGGAAACACCATATATTTT. This sequence joins TRBV27 and TRBJ1-3, with D maybe TRBD1 (6 bases). V lost 10 bases, J lost 2 bases, and 18 bases lay in between. Germline-derived CDR1 and CDR2 are MNHEY and SMNVEV (reference sequence). The CDR3 has 15 residues.

Remarks on this clone: The same CDR3 is also encoded by other DNA sequences in this sample. The chain links TRBV5-1 to TRBJ1-1, with 8 bases lining up with TRBD1. Trimming took 0 bases from V and 1 from J; bases not matched to a gene: 2. Germline CDR1 SGHRS, CDR2 YFSETQ. The CDR3 totals 15 residues. The CDR3: CASSLAGTGNTEAFF. The CDR3 DNA sequence: TGCGCCAGCAGCTTGGCCGGGACAGGGAACACTGAAGCTTTCTTT.

For this clone: At one end, the junction sequence differs from germline, possibly due to a read error. This chain uses TRBV30 with TRBJ1-2; the D is unclear. The germline CDR1 and CDR2 sequences are GTSNPN and SVGIG (reference sequence). This CDR3 has 12 residues. CDR3: CTWSVGIYGYTF. The CDR3 DNA follows: TGTACCTGGAGTGTAGGAATCTATGGCTACACCTTC.

V gene TRBV12-5 combines with J gene TRBJ1-2; D remains ambiguous. Trimming left V 1 base short and J 2 bases short, with 14 bases between. The germline V gene has CDR1 LGHNT and CDR2 FRNRAP. CDR3 size: 16 residues. The CDR3 DNA reads TGTGCTAGTGGTTTGGATCGGGGTGCGGTGAACTATGGCTACACCTTC. It specifies CASGLDRGAVNYGYTF.

This chain connects TRBV19 to TRBJ2-1; tentatively, D is TRBD1 (6 bases). The V gene's germline CDR1 is LNHDA and CDR2 SQIVND (reference sequence). CDR3 length: 15 residues. V gave up 5 bases and J gave up 0 bases, with 11 bases separating them. CDR3 amino acids: CASSAGTFSYNEQFF. Written as DNA, the CDR3 is TGTGCCAGTAGTGCCGGGACATTCTCCTACAATGAGCAGTTCTTC.

V and J are TRBV9 and TRBJ1-3; 7 bases are shared with TRBD1. The germline gives CDR1 SGDLS, CDR2 YYNGEE. This CDR3 has 17 residues. The trim removed 0 bases at V and 2 bases at J, leaving 8 bases unmatched. As DNA, the CDR3 is TGTGCCAGCAGCGTAGCTCTTCAGGGGGTTCCTGGAAACACCATATATTTT. It encodes CASSVALQGVPGNTIYF.

The chain combines TRBV5-1 with TRBJ2-5, with 10 positions matching TRBD1. The CDR3 is 15 amino acids. In germline, CDR1 is SGHRS, CDR2 YFSETQ. J was trimmed by 4 bases and V by 4 bases; bases with no gene match: 7. The CDR3 DNA sequence: TGCGCCAGCAGCCCAGGGACAGGGGAGGGAGAGACCCAGTACTTC. Translation: CASSPGTGEGETQYF. Together with reference TRBV5-1 and TRBJ2-5, the CDR3 gives the full variable domain: KAGVTQTPRYLIKTRGQQVTLSCSPISGHRSVSWYQQTPGQGLQFLFEYFSETQRNKGNFPGRFSGRQFSNSRSEMNVSTLELGDSALYLCASSPGTGEGETQYFGPGTRLLVL.

The chain couples TRBV7-9 to TRBJ2-2, with TRBD1 matching over 12 bases. V was pared by 7 bases and J by 5 bases, with 5 bases of the junction left unmatched. Germline V gene sequence: CDR1 SEHNR, CDR2 FQNEAQ (reference sequence). The CDR3 runs to 15 residues. CDR3 loop: CASTGTGGATGELFF. CDR3 sequence (DNA): TGTGCCAGCACCGGGACAGGGGGCGCAACCGGGGAGCTGTTTTTT.

This chain uses TRBV28 with TRBJ1-1; no reliable D call. CDR1 is MDHEN, CDR2 SYDVKM, per germline. The CDR3 spans 13 residues. The V end was cut by 1 base, the J end by 5 bases, with 8 bases between. CDR3 DNA: TGTGCCAGCAGTTTATCTATACGGACTGAAGCTTTCTTT. This gives the protein CASSLSIRTEAFF.

CDR3 nucleotide sequence: TGTGCCAGCAGTCAAGGAGGCCCCCGCTCCTACGAGCAGTACTTC. Translation gives CASSQGGPRSYEQYF. This rearrangement joins TRBV5-4 to TRBJ2-7; D is perhaps TRBD2 (5 bases). Trimming took 5 bases from V and 0 from J, leaving 15 bases between them. CDR3 length equals 15 residues. Germline assignment: CDR1 SGHNT and CDR2 YYREEE (reference sequence).

The sample holds a few counts of this clone. The gene calls are TRBV28 and TRBJ1-2; the D gene is possibly TRBD1 (5 bases). V dropped 7 bases and J dropped 4 bases, with 16 bases sitting between them. The CDR3 runs 14 residues. Germline V lookup: CDR1 MDHEN, CDR2 SYDVKM. The CDR3 is CASILGGNSYGYTF. The CDR3 nucleotides read TGTGCCAGCATATTGGGGGGGAATAGCTATGGCTACACCTTC.

The chain employs TRBV27 and TRBJ2-5, with D hard to call. The germline CDR1 and CDR2 sequences are MNHEY and SMNVEV (reference sequence). CDR3 length: 14 residues. Trimming left V 5 bases short and J 5 bases short, with 15 bases between. CDR3 amino acids: CASSRTVFPETQYF. The CDR3 DNA reads TGTGCCAGCAGTCGAACGGTGTTTCCGGAGACCCAGTACTTC.

V and J are TRBV29-1 and TRBJ2-5, with 10 positions matching TRBD1. The V and J ends lost 3 bases and 6 bases, in that order; junction bases with no gene match: 7. The CDR3 is 14 residues long. Germline CDR1 and CDR2: SQVTM and ANQGSEA. CDR3 sequence reads: CSVDGPGQGKTQYF. DNA of the CDR3: TGCAGCGTTGACGGACCGGGACAGGGGAAGACCCAGTACTTC.

The chain couples TRBV7-8 to TRBJ2-7, with 9 bases that match TRBD1. Trimming took 6 bases from V and 4 from J; bases not matched to a gene: 7. Germline loops: CDR1 SGHVS, CDR2 FQNEAQ. The CDR3 is 14 amino acids. The CDR3 loop reads CASRRTGVAYEQYF. DNA for the CDR3: TGTGCCAGCAGACGGACAGGGGTTGCGTACGAGCAGTACTTC. The variable domain in full, with the rest retrieved from reference TRBV7-8 and TRBJ2-7, is GAGVSQSPRYKVAKRGQDVALRCDPISGHVSLFWYQQALGQGPEFLTYFQNEAQLDKSGLPSDRFFAERPEGSVSTLKIQRTQQEDSAVYLCASRRTGVAYEQYFGPGTRLTVT.

V and J are TRBV4-1 and TRBJ2-7, with 8 bases fitting TRBD2. Trimming at V came to 0 bases and at J to 4 bases, leaving 5 bases not matched to a gene. This CDR3 comprises 15 residues. The germline CDR1 and CDR2 sequences are MGHRA and YSYEKL. CDR3 coding DNA: TGCGCCAGCAGCCAAGATTCTGCGGGGGGATACGAGCAGTACTTC. This sequence encodes CASSQDSAGGYEQYF.

The chain uses TRBV28 and TRBJ1-1, with TRBD1 matching over 7 bases. The trim removed 6 bases at V and 3 bases at J, leaving 7 bases unmatched. The CDR3 spans 14 residues. Germline V gene sequence: CDR1 MDHEN, CDR2 SYDVKM. The CDR3 protein is CASSSQGSHTEAFF. The CDR3 DNA reads as TGTGCCAGCAGCTCACAGGGGTCTCACACTGAAGCTTTCTTT.

This clone has just one count. The CDR3 spells CASSIPPNYGYTF. The CDR3 bases are TGTGCCAGTAGTATCCCGCCCAACTATGGCTACACCTTC. The rearrangement links TRBV19 to TRBJ1-2; D gene uncertain. V lost 3 bases to trimming and J lost 2 bases, with 7 bases between them. This CDR3 comprises 13 residues. Germline V gene data show CDR1 as LNHDA and CDR2 as SQIVND (reference sequence). Using reference TRBV19 and TRBJ1-2 for the parts outside the CDR3, the full variable domain is DGGITQSPKYLFRKEGQNVTLSCEQNLNHDAMYWYRQDPGQGLRLIYYSQIVNDFQKGDIAEGYSVSREKKESFPLTVTSAQKNPTAFYLCASSIPPNYGYTFGSGTRLTVV.

The CDR3 DNA reads as TGTGCCAGCACCCCGACTAGCCCAGGGTACGAGCAGTACTTC. Encoded protein: CASTPTSPGYEQYF. The rearrangement joins TRBV7-2 to TRBJ2-7, with 7 bases aligning to TRBD2. CDR3 length equals 14 residues. Looked up from germline, CDR1 is SGHTA and CDR2 is FQGNSA. J was trimmed by 4 bases and V by 7 bases; bases with no gene match: 10.

This clone has a single count. The rearrangement uses TRBV25-1 and TRBJ2-2, with TRBD1 identical over 7 bases. Germline V gene sequence: CDR1 MGHDK, CDR2 SYGVNS. V lost 4 bases to trimming and J lost 6 bases; unmatched junction nucleotides: 5. The CDR3 totals 14 residues. CDR3 coding DNA: TGTGCCAGCAGTGGACAGGGTTCGGCCGGGGAGCTGTTTTTT. Its translation is CASSGQGSAGELFF. The complete variable domain, with remaining parts taken from reference TRBV25-1 and TRBJ2-2, reads EADIYQTPRYLVIGTGKKITLECSQTMGHDKMYWYQQDPGMELHLIHYSYGVNSTEKGDLSSESTVSRIRTEHFPLTLESARPSHTSQYLCASSGQGSAGELFFGEGSRLTVL.

The CDR3 region is CASRLMNTEAFF. For the CDR3, the DNA is TGTGCCTCTCGTCTGATGAACACTGAAGCTTTCTTT. This chain uses TRBV28 with TRBJ1-1; no clear D gene. The germline V and J ends were trimmed by 11 bases and 0 bases, with 10 bases remaining between them. This CDR3 has 12 residues. Per the germline V gene, CDR1 is MDHEN and CDR2 is SYDVKM.

The chain recombines TRBV11-3 with TRBJ2-3; D remains unclear. The CDR3 spans 14 residues. V shed 1 base and J shed 4 bases, with 9 bases lying between them. From germline, CDR1 is SGHNT and CDR2 YENEEA. The CDR3 loop is CASSLGAGSDTQYF. The CDR3 DNA is TGTGCCAGCAGCTTAGGAGCTGGGTCAGATACGCAGTATTTT.